This TCR beta chain stems from a study of cytomegalovirus exposure and HLA in healthy donors. Notes on the study in general: Certain indistinguishable V segments, among them TRBV6-2 and TRBV6-3, were excluded.

The PCR used 60 Vbeta and 13 Jbeta primers. Original processing notes: The authors later counted approximately 80 million unique TCR beta chains, some 9.9 million of them shared. The protocol was immunoSEQ multiplex PCR, while the TCRdb copy is restricted to in-frame clones and leaves out a portion. That table is the source of V, J and clone size, and D and trimming were worked out from the DNA. The sample shows 75,000 to 95,000 clones, around 80% of them seen only once. A remark on this clone: The antigen is not known. The junction does not match germline at one end; this may be a read error.

The CDR3 loop spans 14 amino acids. Germline V gene lookup returns CDR1 MNHEY and CDR2 SMNVEV (reference sequence). Sequenced input: PBMCs. The V call is TRBV27, the J call TRBJ1-1; possibly TRBD1 for D (5 bases). The receptor comes from a male donor in good health and CMV-seropositive. CDR3: CASSLGGENTEVFF. CDR3 sequence (DNA): TGTGCCAGCAGTTTGGGGGGGGAGAACACTGAAGTTTTCTTT.